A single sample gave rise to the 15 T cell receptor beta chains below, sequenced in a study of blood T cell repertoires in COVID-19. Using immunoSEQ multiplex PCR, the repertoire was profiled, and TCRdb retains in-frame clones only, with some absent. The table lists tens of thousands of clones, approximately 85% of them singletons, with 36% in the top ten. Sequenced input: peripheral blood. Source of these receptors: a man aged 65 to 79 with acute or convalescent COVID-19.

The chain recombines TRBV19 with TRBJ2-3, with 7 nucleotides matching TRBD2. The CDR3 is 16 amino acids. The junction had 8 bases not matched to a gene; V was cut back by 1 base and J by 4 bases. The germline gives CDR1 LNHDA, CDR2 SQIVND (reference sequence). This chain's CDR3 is CASSIGRGSVPDTQYF. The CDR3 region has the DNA TGTGCCAGTAGTATAGGGCGCGGGAGTGTGCCAGATACGCAGTATTTT. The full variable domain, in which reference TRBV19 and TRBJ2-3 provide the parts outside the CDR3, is DGGITQSPKYLFRKEGQNVTLSCEQNLNHDAMYWYRQDPGQGLRLIYYSQIVNDFQKGDIAEGYSVSREKKESFPLTVTSAQKNPTAFYLCASSIGRGSVPDTQYFGPGTRLTVL.

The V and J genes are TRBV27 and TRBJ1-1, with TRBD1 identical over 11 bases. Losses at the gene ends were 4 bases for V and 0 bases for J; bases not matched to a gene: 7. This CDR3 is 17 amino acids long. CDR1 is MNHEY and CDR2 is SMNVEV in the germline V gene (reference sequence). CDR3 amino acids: CASSSDRGRVLNTEAFF. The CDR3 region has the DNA TGTGCCAGCAGTTCGGACAGGGGGCGCGTTTTGAACACTGAAGCTTTCTTT.

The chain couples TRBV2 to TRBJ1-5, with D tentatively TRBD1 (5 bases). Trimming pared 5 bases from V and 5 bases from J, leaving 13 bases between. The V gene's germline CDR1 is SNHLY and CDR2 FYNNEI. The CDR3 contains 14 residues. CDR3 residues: CASSKRTGDQPQHF. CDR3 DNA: TGTGCCAGCAGTAAGAGAACAGGTGATCAGCCCCAGCATTTT.

The CDR3 DNA follows: TGTGCCAGCAGTGAGGGCACCGGGGAGCTGTTTTTT. Its translation: CASSEGTGELFF. The rearrangement links TRBV28 to TRBJ2-2; D is perhaps TRBD2 (5 bases). The germline gives CDR1 MDHEN, CDR2 SYDVKM. This CDR3 is built from 12 residues. The V end lost 5 bases, the J end lost 4 bases, and 5 bases lay between the germline ends.

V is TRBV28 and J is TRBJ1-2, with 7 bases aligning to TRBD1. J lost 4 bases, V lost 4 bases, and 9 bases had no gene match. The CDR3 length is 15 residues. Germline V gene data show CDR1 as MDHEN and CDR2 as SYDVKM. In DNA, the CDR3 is TGTGCCAGCAGTTCGCCGGGACAGCATAGCTATGGCTACACCTTC. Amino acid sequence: CASSSPGQHSYGYTF.

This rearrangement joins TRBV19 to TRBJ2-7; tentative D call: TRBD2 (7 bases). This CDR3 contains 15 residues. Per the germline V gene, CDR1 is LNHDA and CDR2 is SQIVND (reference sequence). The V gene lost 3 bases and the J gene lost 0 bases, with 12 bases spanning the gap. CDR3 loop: CASSIFGGPSYEQYF. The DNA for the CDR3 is TGTGCCAGTAGTATCTTCGGGGGGCCCTCCTACGAGCAGTACTTC.

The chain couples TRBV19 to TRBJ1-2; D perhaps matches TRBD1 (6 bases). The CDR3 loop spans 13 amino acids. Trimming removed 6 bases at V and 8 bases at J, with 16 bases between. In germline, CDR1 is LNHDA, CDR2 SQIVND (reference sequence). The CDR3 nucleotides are TGTGCCAGTAGGACCGGGCCTCAGGGGGGCTACACCTTC. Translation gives CASRTGPQGGYTF.

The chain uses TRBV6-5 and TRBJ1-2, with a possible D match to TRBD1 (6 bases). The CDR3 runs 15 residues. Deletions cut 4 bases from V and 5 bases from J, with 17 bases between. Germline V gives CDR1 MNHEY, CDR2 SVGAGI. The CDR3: CASSSPDQGKYGYTF. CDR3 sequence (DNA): TGTGCCAGCAGTTCACCAGACCAGGGGAAATATGGCTACACCTTC.

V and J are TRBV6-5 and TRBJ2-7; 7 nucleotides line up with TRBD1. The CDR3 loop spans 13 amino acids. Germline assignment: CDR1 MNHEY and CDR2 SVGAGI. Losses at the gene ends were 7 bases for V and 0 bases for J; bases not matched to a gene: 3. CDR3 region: CASKRTGSYEQYF. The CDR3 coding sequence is TGTGCCAGCAAACGGACAGGCTCCTACGAGCAGTACTTC.

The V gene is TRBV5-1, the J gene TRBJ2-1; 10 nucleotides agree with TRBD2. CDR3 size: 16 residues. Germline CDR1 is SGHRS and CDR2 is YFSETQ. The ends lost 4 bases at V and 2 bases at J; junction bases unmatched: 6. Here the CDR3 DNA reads TGCGCCAGCAGCAAATCTAGCGGGGGCGCCTACAATGAGCAGTTCTTC. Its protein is CASSKSSGGAYNEQFF.

The DNA for the CDR3 is TGCAGCGTTATCGGGCGGGGGGGCCACAATGAGCAGTTCTTC. It is translated as CSVIGRGGHNEQFF. The chain employs TRBV29-1 and TRBJ2-1; 9 nucleotides match TRBD2. The junction had 7 bases not matched to a gene; V was cut back by 5 bases and J by 5 bases. Germline values: CDR1 SQVTM, CDR2 ANQGSEA. The CDR3 contains 14 residues.

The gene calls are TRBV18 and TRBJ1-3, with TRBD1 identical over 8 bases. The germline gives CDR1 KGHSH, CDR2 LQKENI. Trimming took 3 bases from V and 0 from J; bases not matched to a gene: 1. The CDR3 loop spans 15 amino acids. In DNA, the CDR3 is TGTGCCAGCTCACCGGGGACAGGCTCTGGAAACACCATATATTTT. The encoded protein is CASSPGTGSGNTIYF.

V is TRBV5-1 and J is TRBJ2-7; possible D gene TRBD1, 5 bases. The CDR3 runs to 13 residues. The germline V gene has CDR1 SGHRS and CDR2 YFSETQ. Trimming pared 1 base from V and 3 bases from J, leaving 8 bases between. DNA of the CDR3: TGCGCCAGCAGCTTGTTCGACAGCTACGAGCAGTACTTC. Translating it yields CASSLFDSYEQYF.

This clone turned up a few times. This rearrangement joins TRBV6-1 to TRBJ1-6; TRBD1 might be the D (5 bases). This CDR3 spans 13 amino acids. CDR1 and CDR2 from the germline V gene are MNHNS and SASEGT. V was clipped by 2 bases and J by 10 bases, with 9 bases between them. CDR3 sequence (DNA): TGTGCCAGCAGTGAACGGGGGTACTCACCCCTCCACTTT. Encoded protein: CASSERGYSPLHF.

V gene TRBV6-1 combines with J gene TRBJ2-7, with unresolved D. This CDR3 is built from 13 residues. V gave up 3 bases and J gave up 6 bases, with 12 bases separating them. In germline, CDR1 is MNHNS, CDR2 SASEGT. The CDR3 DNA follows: TGTGCCAGCAGTGACCTGGGTAGGAGCGAGCAGTACTTC. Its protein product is CASSDLGRSEQYF.